The clone carrying this T cell receptor beta chain was seen only a few times. The antigen remains unidentified. The entry originates in a study of breast tumors, draining lymph nodes, adjacent tissues. Study-wide findings and caveats: Tumor and nontumor repertoires were significantly more similar in luminal-like than in basal-like breast cancer.

Breast cancer patients provided tissue from their axillary draining lymph nodes. Using its own MiXCR run on the multiplex PCR reads, TCRdb lists one record per CDR3 protein. Here the sample spans 180,000 or so distinct CDR3 sequences, 31% being singletons. Germline CDR1 SGHVS, CDR2 FNYEAQ. The V gene lost 5 bases and the J gene lost 7 bases, with 11 bases spanning the gap. The CDR3 runs to 12 residues. Input material: axillary lymph node tissue. The rearrangement links TRBV7-6 to TRBJ1-1; D may be TRBD1 (6 bases). This sequence was found in a female donor with breast cancer. Some clones in this sample may be carry-over from other donors' samples. CDR3 region: CASSPPDSEAFF. The CDR3 DNA reads TGTGCCAGCAGCCCGCCGGACAGTGAAGCTTTCTTT. Full variable domain (remainder filled in from reference TRBV7-6 and TRBJ1-1): GAGVSQSPRYKVTKRGQDVALRCDPISGHVSLYWYRQALGQGPEFLTYFNYEAQQDKSGLPNDRFSAERPEGSISTLTIQRTEQRDSAMYRCASSPPDSEAFFGQGTRLTVV.